The 10 T cell receptor beta chains listed next were all sequenced from one sample in a study of control samples from healthy donors and cancer patients (TCRdb year 2020). Library preparation was by the immunoSEQ multiplex PCR assay. This immuneACCESS table, as held by TCRdb, lists in-frame sequences with V and J called but not all clones. Of the missing ones, under half trace to an unresolved V gene in checked studies; the others have no known cause. The sample has 98,000 or so clones on record, less than 90% of them singletons. About 15% of the sample rests with the top ten. Sequenced input: blood. The source of these receptors is a woman in her 70s in good health.

The chain combines TRBV2 with TRBJ2-1, with D unclear. CDR1 is SNHLY and CDR2 is FYNNEI in the germline V gene. The CDR3 covers 12 residues. Trimming took off 3 bases at V and 14 bases at J, with 14 bases between the two ends. CDR3 DNA sequence: TGTGCCAGCAGTGAGTCACAGCAACAGAAGTTCTTC. Translated, it gives CASSESQQQKFF.

The CDR3: CWENYGYTF. The DNA for the CDR3 is TGCTGGGAAAACTATGGCTACACCTTC. The V call is TRBV20-1, the J call TRBJ1-2, with unresolved D. This CDR3 spans 9 amino acids. From germline, CDR1 is DFQATT and CDR2 SNEGSKA (reference sequence).

CDR3 protein: CASSQYNYGYTF. The CDR3 region has the DNA TGCGCCAGCAGCCAATATAACTATGGCTACACCTTC. This chain uses TRBV5-1 with TRBJ1-2; no clear D. This CDR3 comprises 12 residues. V was trimmed by 4 bases and J by 1 base, leaving 5 bases between them. Germline assignment: CDR1 SGHRS and CDR2 YFSETQ.

As to this clone: The junction does not match germline at one end; this may be a read error. This chain links TRBV6-2 or TRBV6-3 with TRBJ1-1; possibly TRBD1 for D (6 bases). Germline lookup yields CDR1 MNHEY and CDR2 SVGEGT. CDR3 size: 12 residues. The CDR3 sequence: CASSYRSGEYYF. CDR3 DNA sequence: TGTGCCAGCAGTTACAGGTCAGGGGAGTATTACTTT.

The chain recombines TRBV7-2 with TRBJ1-2; D might be TRBD1 (6 bases). Trimming cost V 5 bases and J 4 bases, with 14 bases left between them. The CDR3 is 14 residues long. Germline V lookup: CDR1 SGHTA, CDR2 FQGNSA. CDR3 amino acids: CASSPRQVSYGYTF. In nucleotides, the CDR3 is TGTGCCAGCAGCCCGAGACAGGTTAGCTATGGCTACACCTTC.

This chain joins TRBV7-9 and TRBJ2-2; D gene unclear. Germline V gene sequence: CDR1 SEHNR, CDR2 FQNEAQ (reference sequence). This CDR3 is built from 14 residues. Trimming left V 3 bases short and J 4 bases short, with 9 bases between. The CDR3 sequence is CASSFSASTGELFF. Here the CDR3 DNA reads TGTGCCAGCAGCTTCAGTGCCTCCACCGGGGAGCTGTTTTTT.

J is TRBJ1-2 and V is TRBV5-1; no clear D gene. Trimming cost V 1 base and J 6 bases, with 22 bases left between them. In germline, CDR1 is SGHRS, CDR2 YFSETQ. The CDR3 is made up of 17 amino acids. CDR3 nucleotides: TGCGCCAGCAGCTTGAACTCAGTAAGGGAGGCCTTCAATGGCTACACCTTC. Amino acid sequence: CASSLNSVREAFNGYTF.

The rearrangement uses TRBV5-1 and TRBJ2-2; 9 bases align to TRBD2. This CDR3 has 16 residues. CDR1 is SGHRS and CDR2 is YFSETQ in the germline V gene. V was pared by 4 bases and J by 6 bases, with 10 bases of the junction left unmatched. The CDR3 bases are TGCGCCAGCAGCAGGGTAGCGGGAGAGGTCTCCGGGGAGCTGTTTTTT. Translation gives CASSRVAGEVSGELFF.

The J gene is TRBJ2-1, the V gene TRBV19, with 14 bases matching TRBD2. V dropped 4 bases and J dropped 10; count of bases not matched to a gene: 6. Germline lookup yields CDR1 LNHDA and CDR2 SQIVND (reference sequence). The CDR3 totals 15 residues. CDR3 amino acids: CASSKTSGRAGEQFF. CDR3 sequence (DNA): TGTGCCAGTAGTAAGACTAGCGGGAGGGCCGGGGAGCAGTTCTTC.

The V call is TRBV9, the J call TRBJ2-1; tentative D call: TRBD2 (6 bases). This CDR3 contains 17 residues. CDR1 and CDR2 (germline): SGDLS, YYNGEE. Trimming took 0 bases from V and 7 from J, leaving 20 bases between them. In DNA form, the CDR3 reads TGTGCCAGCAGCGTAGATCCGATGCGGGGTCAAATTAATGAGCAGTTCTTC. This codes for CASSVDPMRGQINEQFF. Variable domain in full (rest from reference TRBV9 and TRBJ2-1): DSGVTQTPKHLITATGQRVTLRCSPRSGDLSVYWYQQSLDQGLQFLIQYYNGEERAKGNILERFSAQQFPDLHSELNLSSLELGDSALYFCASSVDPMRGQINEQFFGPGTRLTVL.